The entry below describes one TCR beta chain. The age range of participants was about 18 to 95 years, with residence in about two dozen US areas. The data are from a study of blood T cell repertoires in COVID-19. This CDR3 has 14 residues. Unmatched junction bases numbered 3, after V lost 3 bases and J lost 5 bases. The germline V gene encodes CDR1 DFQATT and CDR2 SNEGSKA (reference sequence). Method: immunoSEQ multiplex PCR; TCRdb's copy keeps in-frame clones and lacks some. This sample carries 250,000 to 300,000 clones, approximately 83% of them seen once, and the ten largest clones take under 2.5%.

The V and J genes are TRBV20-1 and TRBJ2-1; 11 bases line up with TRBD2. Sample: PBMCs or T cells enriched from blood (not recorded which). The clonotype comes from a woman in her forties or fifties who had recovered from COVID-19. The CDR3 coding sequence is TGCAGTGCTAGTCCGGGACTAGCGGACAATGAGCAGTTCTTC. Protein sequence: CSASPGLADNEQFF.